This TCR beta chain derives from a study of T-cell reconstitution after alpha-beta-depleted transplantation in children (dated by TCRdb to about 2016). Regarding the study in general: The study quantitatively tracked T-cell immune reconstitution after TCRalphabeta/CD19-depleted allogeneic hematopoietic cell transplantation in children using TCR repertoire profiling.

Reading the label with the study, this specimen's treatment or condition is: allogeneic hematopoietic cell transplantation with graft depleted of TCRalphabeta T cells and CD19 B cells. Transplant recipients were children who received TCRalphabeta/CD19-depleted allogeneic hematopoietic cell grafts. The library was generated by PCR. Sequencing took place on an Illumina HiSeq 2500. To normalize quantification of the TCRbeta repertoire, the TCR libraries were built with molecular barcoding that relied on unique molecular identifiers. The raw public data were reprocessed by TCRdb itself: fastp quality trimming at Q25, MiXCR clonotype calling, in-frame beta chains only. Each CDR3 protein gets just one entry, which takes the most common genes and DNA from the rows behind it. In this sample the table shows under 750,000 distinct CDR3 sequences, roughly 23% of which occur a single time. Together, the top ten hold roughly 14% of the sample.

This clonotype turned up a few times. Its antigen remains unidentified. No base-level quality is on record; no much larger clone is a single base apart. What the research found in general, with its limitations: In some patients, high TCRbeta diversity at day 60 was attributed to recipient T cells and intrathymic progenitors that had survived conditioning. Apparently early alphabetaT-cell count recovery about two months after transplant reportedly relied on only several hundred rapidly expanded clones derived from non-depleted graft cells. The frequencies of hyperexpanded clones fell over the following months, and after one year, T-cell counts and TCRbeta diversity were mostly attributed to newly produced T cells.

The germline V gene encodes CDR1 SQVTM and CDR2 ANQGSEA. The CDR3 goes from the cysteine to the phenylalanine over 13 residues. Only the CDR3 DNA stays, 39 bases, in frame from base 1. Trimming removed 4 bases from V and 1 base from J, leaving 8 bases between the germline ends. This sample comprised PBMCs, mostly from graft donor cells, obtained 360 days after TCRalphabeta/CD19-depleted stem cell transplant. The receptor comes from a boy under two years old who had a stem cell transplant for acute myeloid leukemia, so the T cells may come from the graft donor. Recombination linked TRBV29-1 to TRBJ1-5; the D gene is perhaps TRBD1, from 5 matching bases. The DNA sequence is TGCAGCGTTGGGGCAGGGAGCAATCAGCCCCAGCATTTT. Its protein product is CSVGAGSNQPQHF.